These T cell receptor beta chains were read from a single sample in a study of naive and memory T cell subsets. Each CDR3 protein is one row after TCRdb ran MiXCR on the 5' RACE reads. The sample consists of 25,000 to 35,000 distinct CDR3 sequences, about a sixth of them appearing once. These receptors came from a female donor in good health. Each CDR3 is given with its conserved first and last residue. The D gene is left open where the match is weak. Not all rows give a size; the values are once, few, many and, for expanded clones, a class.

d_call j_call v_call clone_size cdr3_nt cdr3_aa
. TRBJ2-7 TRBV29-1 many TGCAGCGCCACCATGACTAGGGGGAACTACGAGCAGTACTTC CSATMTRGNYEQYF
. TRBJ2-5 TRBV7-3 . TGTGCCAGCAGCCCCCAGGGGACATCGGGAGAGACCCAGTACTTC CASSPQGTSGETQYF
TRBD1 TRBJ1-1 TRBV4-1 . TGCGCCAGCAGCCGCGCAGGGACAGGGAACACTGAAGCTTTCTTT CASSRAGTGNTEAFF
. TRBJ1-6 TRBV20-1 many TGCAGTGCTAGAGATCATCAGGGAGCCGTTCGCTCCTATAATTCACCCCTCCACTTT CSARDHQGAVRSYNSPLHF
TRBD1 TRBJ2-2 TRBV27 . TGTGCCAGCAGTCCCTGGGACAGGGTTACCGGGGAGCTGTTTTTT CASSPWDRVTGELFF
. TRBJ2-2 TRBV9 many TGTGCCAGCAGCGCCAAGGGGGGCCTCACCGGGGAGCTGTTTTTT CASSAKGGLTGELFF
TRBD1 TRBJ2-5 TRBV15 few TGTGCCACCAGCAGAGATCGAGGACAGGGCATGGAGACCCAGTACTTC CATSRDRGQGMETQYF
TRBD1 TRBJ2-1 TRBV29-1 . TGCAGCGATACGGGACAGGGGCTGGGTGAGCAGTTCTTC CSDTGQGLGEQFF
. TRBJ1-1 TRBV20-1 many TGCAGTGCTAGCTTCTTTCGGAAGAACACTGAAGCTTTCTTT CSASFFRKNTEAFF
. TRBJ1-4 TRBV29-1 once TGCAGCGTCCTTCGTCCCCTGTCGGGGCAGAAACCTAAAAAACTGTTTTTT CSVLRPLSGQKPKKLFF
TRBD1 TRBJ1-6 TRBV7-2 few TGTGCCAGCAGCTCCCGAACCGGACAGGCCATATCACCCCTCCACTTT CASSSRTGQAISPLHF
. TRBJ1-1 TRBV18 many TGTGCCAGCTCACCGGGCAGGGACCACAACACTGAAGCTTTCTTT CASSPGRDHNTEAFF
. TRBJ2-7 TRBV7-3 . TGTGCCAGCAGCCCCACCGCGGCCAGGCCCCACGAGCAGTACTTC CASSPTAARPHEQYF
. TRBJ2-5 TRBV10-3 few TGTGCCATCAGCTCTCAGGAAGAGACCCAGTACTTC CAISSQEETQYF
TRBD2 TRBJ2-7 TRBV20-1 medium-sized TGCAGTCCCCTAGCGGCGAGCTCCTACGAGCAGTACTTC CSPLAASSYEQYF
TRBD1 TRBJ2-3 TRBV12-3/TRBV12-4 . TGTGCCAGCAGTCTCTGGACAGGGGGCACAGATACGCAGTATTTT CASSLWTGGTDTQYF
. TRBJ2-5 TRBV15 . TGTGCCACCAGCGAAGGCAGGATGGCCACAATTGGAGAGACCCAGTACTTC CATSEGRMATIGETQYF
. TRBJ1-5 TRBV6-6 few TGTGCCAGCAGCGACTCTTTCTCCAGTCAGCCCCAGCATTTT CASSDSFSSQPQHF
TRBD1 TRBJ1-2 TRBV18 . TGTGCCAGCTCATTGGACAGGGAGAGCTATGGCGACACCTTC CASSLDRESYGDTF
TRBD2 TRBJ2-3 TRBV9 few TGTGCCAGCAGCGGACCCCTTAGCGGGGGGAGCACAGATACGCAGTATTTT CASSGPLSGGSTDTQYF
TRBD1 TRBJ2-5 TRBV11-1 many TGTGCCAGCAATATGGGGACAGGGGGGCAAGAGACCCAGTACTTC CASNMGTGGQETQYF
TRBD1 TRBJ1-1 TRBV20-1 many TGCAGTGCTAGTCGGCCAGGGGGCGAGGCGATTGAAGCTTTCTTT CSASRPGGEAIEAFF